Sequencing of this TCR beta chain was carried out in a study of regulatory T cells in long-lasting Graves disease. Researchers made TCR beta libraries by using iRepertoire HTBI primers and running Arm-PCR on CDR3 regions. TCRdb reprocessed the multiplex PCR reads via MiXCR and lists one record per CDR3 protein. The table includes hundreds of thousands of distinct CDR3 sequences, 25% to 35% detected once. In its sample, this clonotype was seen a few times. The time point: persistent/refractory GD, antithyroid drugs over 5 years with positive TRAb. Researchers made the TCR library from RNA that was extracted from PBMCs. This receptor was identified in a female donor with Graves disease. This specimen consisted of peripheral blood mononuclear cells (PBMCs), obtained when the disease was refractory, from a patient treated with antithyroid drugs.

In nucleotides, the CDR3 is TGTGCCAGCAGCCACGGTAACAGGGGCAGAGGCGGCTATGGCTACACCTTC. Its translation: CASSHGNRGRGGYGYTF. The rearrangement uses TRBV11-2 and TRBJ1-2, with 7 bases aligning to TRBD1. The length of the CDR3 is 17 residues. The trim removed 5 bases at V and 4 bases at J, leaving 16 bases unmatched. CDR1 and CDR2 (germline): SGHAT, FQNNGV.